These 27 T cell receptor beta chains were sequenced from one sample in a study of CD8+ T cells in alopecia areata. Scientists pooled cutaneous lymph node cells and sorted them on CD4, CD8alpha, NKG2D, NKG2ACE and other markers. cDNA serving as the sequencing template came from extracted, reverse transcribed RNA. The repertoire was sequenced with immunoSEQ multiplex PCR; TCRdb's copy has only in-frame clones and lacks some. Observed are under 350,000 clones, no singletons, with the top ten taking 1.2%. The source material was CD4+ T cells sorted from a lymph node. The origin of the receptors is a C3H/HeJ mouse with alopecia areata. Strain MHC haplotype: H2-k.

A remark on this clone: Gene names and germline match the mouse. The read ends 4 residues shy of where the CDR3 ends; the end is completed using the germline J gene. The chain joins TRBV13-3 to TRBJ2-3; 11 positions match TRBD1. From germline, CDR1 is NNHDY and CDR2 SYVADS. V was pared by 3 bases and J by 0 bases, with 3 bases of the junction left unmatched. The length of the CDR3 is 16 residues. The DNA read from the CDR3 is TGTGCCAGCAGTGCCAGGGACAGGGGGAGTGCAGAA. This translates into CASSARDRGSAE. The whole CDR3 reads CASSARDRGSAETLYF.

On this clone itself: Genes and germline come from the mouse. The CDR3 end lies 4 residues beyond the end of the read and is filled in from the germline J gene. Different DNA sequences within this sample yield the same CDR3. The V and J genes are TRBV1 and TRBJ2-7; 7 bases line up with TRBD1. This CDR3 contains 14 residues. CDR1 NSQYPW and CDR2 LRSPGD come from the germline V gene (reference sequence). J gave up 3 bases and V 3 bases, and 5 bases lay outside the gene matches. CDR3 DNA, as far as it was read: TGCACCTGCAGTGCCCCCGGGACAGACTAT. Its protein product is CTCSAPGTDY. The whole CDR3 protein reads CTCSAPGTDYEQYF.

This clone has only a few counts. The gene names here belong to mouse. The CDR3 is cut off 4 residues early in the read; its end comes from the germline J gene. V usage is TRBV13-2 and J usage is TRBJ2-5, with 8 bases matching TRBD2. In germline, CDR1 is NNHNN, CDR2 SYGAGS (reference sequence). The CDR3 has 16 residues. The covered CDR3 bases are TGTGCCAGCGGGGACCCCGGCTGGGGGGAAACGGAC. This translates into CASGDPGWGETD. The full CDR3 sequence reads CASGDPGWGETDTQYF.

Regarding this clone: Gene names refer to mouse genes. The CDR3 DNA, read in part, is TGTGCCAGCAGCCAAGAGTGGGGGGGTTACTATGCT. It encodes CASSQEWGGYYA. The complete CDR3 sequence is CASSQEWGGYYAEQFF. J is TRBJ2-1 and V is TRBV5; TRBD2 aligns across 8 bases. The read stops 4 residues short of the end of the CDR3; the missing end is completed from the germline J gene. This CDR3 is 16 amino acids long. V gave up 0 bases and J gave up 2 bases; unmatched junction bases: 3. Germline V gene sequence: CDR1 LGHNA, CDR2 YNLKQL (reference sequence).

This clone has only a few counts. The genes and germline here are from mouse. The observed sequence ends 4 residues before the CDR3 terminus, with the missing tail filled in from the germline J gene. This specimen includes other DNA sequences encoding the same CDR3. V and J are TRBV13-3 and TRBJ2-3; 10 bases match TRBD2. The CDR3 has 16 residues. The V segment lost 4 bases and the J segment 0 bases; nucleotides outside the gene matches: 5. Germline CDR1 and CDR2: NNHDY and SYVADS. The DNA read from the CDR3 is TGTGCCAGCAGTCCTGACTGGGGGGCTAGTGCAGAA. This sequence encodes CASSPDWGASAE. The CDR3 reads in full as CASSPDWGASAETLYF.

This clone was seen a few times. Germline and genes: mouse. The read terminates 4 residues before the CDR3 end, so the remaining end is supplied by the germline J gene. Other nucleotide sequences from this sample produce the same CDR3. V and J are TRBV31 and TRBJ2-3; 7 bases map to TRBD2. Looked up from germline, CDR1 is GKSSPN and CDR2 is SITVG. The CDR3 is 15 residues long. With V trimmed by 0 bases and J by 0 bases, 3 bases remained unmatched. CDR3: CAWSLAGGSAETLYF. The sequenced CDR3 bases are TGTGCCTGGAGTCTGGCTGGGGGTAGTGCAGAA.

The table lists this clone with a few counts. The gene names here belong to mouse. The read halts 4 residues ahead of the CDR3 end, with the missing end drawn from the germline J gene. This chain joins TRBV13-3 and TRBJ2-5; TRBD2 aligns across 9 bases. Germline V gene data show CDR1 as NNHDY and CDR2 as SYVADS. The CDR3 runs 14 residues. Here the CDR3 reads CASTPDWGADTQYF. The DNA read from the CDR3 is TGTGCCAGCACCCCGGACTGGGGTGCGGAC.

The table lists this clone with many counts. Here the gene names and germline are mouse. The read ends 4 residues early relative to the CDR3; the germline J gene fills the gap. This specimen includes other DNA sequences encoding the same CDR3. The rearrangement uses TRBV1 and TRBJ2-2; weak D call: TRBD1 (6 bases). Trimming took off 1 base at V and 0 bases at J, with 6 bases between the two ends. The CDR3 has 15 residues. Germline V gives CDR1 NSQYPW, CDR2 LRSPGD (reference sequence). The CDR3 is CTCSAAGANTGQLYF. The sequenced CDR3 bases are TGCACCTGCAGTGCAGCAGGGGCAAACACCGGG.

About this clone itself: The genes and germline here are from mouse. With the read ending 4 residues before the CDR3 end, the germline J gene is used to fill in that end. Other DNA sequences in this sample translate to the same CDR3. The gene calls are TRBV13-3 and TRBJ2-7, with TRBD1 matching over 8 bases. Germline V gives CDR1 NNHDY, CDR2 SYVADS. The CDR3 runs to 14 residues. Trimming at V came to 0 bases and at J to 2 bases, leaving 1 base not matched to a gene. This CDR3 reads CASSDGTGTYEQYF. The DNA read from the CDR3 is TGTGCCAGCAGTGATGGGACAGGGACCTAT.

A few counts support this clone. Gene names refer to mouse genes. The read halts 4 residues ahead of the CDR3 end, with the missing end drawn from the germline J gene. The chain recombines TRBV13-2 with TRBJ2-1; D is perhaps TRBD1 (5 bases). The CDR3 has 14 amino acids. Trimming shortened V by 0 bases and J by 6 bases, and 10 bases separated the two germline ends. Germline CDR1 and CDR2: NNHNN and SYGAGS (reference sequence). Partial CDR3 DNA: TGTGCCAGCGGTGATGCGGGCAGGGTTGCT. It codes for CASGDAGRVA. The CDR3 as a whole reads CASGDAGRVAEQFF.

On this clone itself: The gene symbols are mouse symbols. The CDR3 end falls 3 residues outside the read, so it is completed with the germline J gene. The chain has TRBV5 and TRBJ1-6; TRBD1 is a possible D gene (6 bases). TRBJ1-6 is treated as an ORF (open reading frame) with a function not yet certain. The germline gives CDR1 LGHNA, CDR2 YNLKQL (reference sequence). Trimming removed 2 bases at V and 5 bases at J, with 10 bases between. This CDR3 region has 15 residues. The sequenced CDR3 bases are TGTGCCAGCAGCCAAATACGGGACAATAATTCGCCC. It codes for CASSQIRDNNSP. The entire CDR3 protein is CASSQIRDNNSPLYF.

This clone has only a few counts. This may be a read error, as it is one base from a much larger clone. Mouse names are used for the genes. The sequence runs out 4 residues before the end of the CDR3; the remainder is reconstructed from the germline J gene. In the same sample, other DNA sequences code for this CDR3. V is TRBV12-1 and J is TRBJ1-2; 7 bases are a match to TRBD1. From germline, CDR1 is SGHSN and CDR2 HYEKVE. V lost 0 bases, J lost 3 bases, and 3 bases stayed unmatched. The CDR3 is made up of 14 amino acids. CDR3 DNA, as far as it was read: TGTGCCAGCTCTCTCGGAGGGGGCGACTCC. Translating it yields CASSLGGGDS. From start to end, the CDR3 is CASSLGGGDSDYTF.

This clone turned up a few times. Gene names are mouse gene names. The CDR3 end lies 4 residues beyond the end of the read and is filled in from the germline J gene. This chain joins TRBV19 and TRBJ1-1; D may be TRBD1 (6 bases). The CDR3 covers 15 residues. Germline V CDR1 and CDR2: FNHDT, SITEND (reference sequence). V lost 5 bases and J lost 1, with 15 bases in between. The part of the CDR3 DNA that was read is TGTGCCAGCAGCCCGCCCGGGACAAAAAACACA. It specifies CASSPPGTKNT. The whole CDR3 protein reads CASSPPGTKNTEVFF.

As to this clone: The gene names given are mouse names. The CDR3 end is not reached by the read, which stops 4 residues before it; the germline J gene fills it in. This chain links TRBV13-3 with TRBJ1-2; D not certain. Trimming took 5 bases from V and 0 from J, leaving 8 bases between them. The CDR3 has 13 amino acids. The V gene's germline CDR1 is NNHDY and CDR2 SYVADS. The CDR3 is CASRQLTNSDYTF. Incomplete CDR3 DNA: TGTGCCAGCAGGCAACTTACAAACTCC.

This clone has a handful of counts. Germline and genes here are mouse. The CDR3 is cut off 4 residues early in the read; its end comes from the germline J gene. The gene calls are TRBV14 and TRBJ2-5; D unresolved. The germline V gene encodes CDR1 SGHDT and CDR2 FRDEAV. This CDR3 has 13 residues. V was cut by 4 bases and J by 0 bases, with 6 bases left in between. The part of the CDR3 DNA that was read is TGTGCCAGCAGTACGACAAACCAAGAC. Translation gives CASSTTNQD. The full CDR3 reads CASSTTNQDTQYF.

In regard to this clone: Here the gene names and germline are mouse. With the read ending 4 residues before the CDR3 end, the germline J gene is used to fill in that end. Other DNA sequences in this specimen translate into the identical CDR3. The rearrangement links TRBV13-1 to TRBJ2-1; 11 positions agree with TRBD1. Germline V lookup: CDR1 NSHNY, CDR2 SYGAGN. V dropped 2 bases and J dropped 6; count of bases not matched to a gene: 1. This CDR3 is built from 14 residues. This CDR3 reads CASSEGTGGAEQFF. The sequenced part of the CDR3 DNA is TGTGCCAGCAGTGAGGGGACAGGGGGTGCT.

There are a few counts of this clone. These gene names are mouse names. Read data end 4 residues before the CDR3 end; the end is taken from the germline J gene. V is TRBV13-1 and J is TRBJ2-7; 12 bases match TRBD1. The CDR3 is 15 amino acids. Germline CDR1 NSHNY, CDR2 SYGAGN. Trimming cost V 2 bases and J 0 bases; bases outside gene matches: 0. Incomplete CDR3 DNA: TGTGCCAGCAGTGAGGGACAGGGGGCCTCCTAT. Its protein is CASSEGQGASY. The whole CDR3 sequence reads CASSEGQGASYEQYF.

This clone came up a few times. Genes here carry mouse names. The read comes to an end 4 residues before the CDR3 does, leaving the germline J gene to fill in the end. The chain recombines TRBV31 with TRBJ2-1; 10 bases match TRBD1. The junction had 10 bases not matched to a gene; V was cut back by 2 bases and J by 0 bases. This CDR3 region has 18 residues. Germline V gene data show CDR1 as GKSSPN and CDR2 as SITVG. CDR3 DNA (partial): TGTGCCTGGAGTGACACAGGGACAGGGGCCCTTAACTATGCT. Amino acids: CAWSDTGTGALNYA. The entire CDR3 is CAWSDTGTGALNYAEQFF.

This clone occurred a few times. The listed genes are named as in mouse. The read ends 4 residues before the CDR3 terminus; that terminus is restored from the germline J gene. This chain uses TRBV19 with TRBJ2-5, with 9 nucleotides matching TRBD1. Germline V gives CDR1 FNHDT, CDR2 SITEND (reference sequence). CDR3 length: 14 residues. The CDR3 DNA, read in part, is TGTGCCAGCACCTCCGGGACAGGGAAAGAC. Amino acid sequence: CASTSGTGKD. In full, the CDR3 is CASTSGTGKDTQYF.

There are a few counts of this clone. Germline and genes here are mouse. The missing CDR3 end, 4 residues past where the read stops, is filled in from the germline J gene. The chain has TRBV29 and TRBJ1-2; 10 bases map to TRBD1. V shed 6 bases, J shed 3 bases, and the junction held 1 base outside the gene matches. The CDR3 consists of 13 residues. Germline CDR1 is MSHET and CDR2 is SYDVDS. The CDR3 protein is CASRDRGYSDYTF. CDR3 bases read: TGTGCTAGCAGGGACAGGGGGTACTCC.

This clone was counted ten times or more. Genes and germline come from the mouse. The read ends 3 residues before the CDR3 terminus; that terminus is restored from the germline J gene. The V and J genes are TRBV19 and TRBJ1-6, with D perhaps TRBD1 (6 bases). TRBJ1-6 is treated as an ORF (open reading frame) with a function not yet certain. The CDR3 loop spans 16 amino acids. The germline V gene encodes CDR1 FNHDT and CDR2 SITEND (reference sequence). Trimming removed 2 bases at V and 2 bases at J, with 11 bases between. CDR3 DNA, as far as it was read: TGTGCCAGCAGTATCCTACAGGGAGCCTATAATTCGCCC. Its translation is CASSILQGAYNSP. The entire CDR3 protein is CASSILQGAYNSPLYF.

The sample holds a few counts of this clone. Given a much more abundant clone one base away, this may be a read error. The genes are named according to mouse. The CDR3 goes on 4 residues after the read ends, and that part is filled in from the germline J gene. This chain connects TRBV5 to TRBJ1-2; possibly TRBD1 for D (5 bases). V gave up 4 bases and J gave up 2 bases, with 5 bases separating them. CDR1 is LGHNA, CDR2 YNLKQL, per germline (reference sequence). CDR3 length equals 12 residues. The CDR3 is CASSPGNSDYTF. The DNA read from the CDR3 is TGTGCCAGCAGCCCAGGGAACTCC.

This clone turned up a few times. Genes here carry mouse names. Coverage ceases 4 residues before the CDR3 finishes, and the germline J gene fills in the end. The chain couples TRBV13-1 to TRBJ2-5; D possibly corresponds to TRBD1 (5 bases). The germline gives CDR1 NSHNY, CDR2 SYGAGN. The germline V and J ends were trimmed by 0 bases and 3 bases, with 8 bases remaining between them. CDR3 size: 14 residues. Incomplete CDR3 DNA: TGTGCCAGCAGTGATGGCAGGGAGCAAGAC. Amino acids: CASSDGREQD. The entire CDR3 is CASSDGREQDTQYF.

This clone was found a few times. Mouse names are used for the genes. The CDR3 end lies 4 residues beyond the end of the read and is filled in from the germline J gene. Distinct nucleotide sequences in the sample also encode this CDR3. This chain links TRBV13-1 with TRBJ2-7; 8 bases map to TRBD2. Germline CDR1 reads NSHNY; CDR2 reads SYGAGN. The CDR3 length is 14 residues. V dropped 0 bases and J dropped 3; count of bases not matched to a gene: 2. The CDR3 sequence is CASSDVWGGYEQYF. The DNA read from the CDR3 is TGTGCCAGCAGTGATGTTTGGGGGGGCTAT.

Concerning this clone: Gene names are mouse gene names. The read gets to within 4 residues of the CDR3 end, and the germline J gene fills in the rest. The V and J genes are TRBV5 and TRBJ2-3; 10 bases are a match to TRBD2. V trimming: 0 bases; J trimming: 3 bases; junction bases outside the gene matches: 3. The CDR3 has 16 amino acids. Germline V gene sequence: CDR1 LGHNA, CDR2 YNLKQL (reference sequence). The CDR3 is CASSQDPGLGAETLYF. CDR3 bases read: TGTGCCAGCAGCCAAGATCCGGGACTGGGGGCAGAA.

There are a few counts of this clone. Germline and genes here are mouse. The CDR3 goes on 4 residues after the read ends, and that part is filled in from the germline J gene. The genes are TRBV13-1 and TRBJ1-2; tentative D call: TRBD1 (6 bases). CDR3 length: 14 residues. Trimming took off 0 bases at V and 3 bases at J, with 9 bases between the two ends. Germline CDR1 reads NSHNY; CDR2 reads SYGAGN. The DNA read from the CDR3 is TGTGCCAGCAGTGATGGGGGGGGCTACTCC. Protein sequence: CASSDGGGYS. The complete CDR3 protein is CASSDGGGYSDYTF.

About this clone: The genes are named according to mouse. The read halts 4 residues ahead of the CDR3 end, with the missing end drawn from the germline J gene. Distinct nucleotide sequences in the sample also encode this CDR3. The V and J genes are TRBV5 and TRBJ1-2, with TRBD1 identical over 7 bases. This CDR3 contains 15 residues. Trimming cost V 0 bases and J 3 bases; bases outside gene matches: 4. The germline V gene has CDR1 LGHNA and CDR2 YNLKQL (reference sequence). CDR3 bases read: TGTGCCAGCAGCCAAGACGGCCAGGGGGACTCC. This codes for CASSQDGQGDS. The whole CDR3 region reads CASSQDGQGDSDYTF.